The rows below give T cell receptor beta chains drawn from one sample of a study of OX40 agonist ivuxolimab in advanced cancers. Generated by immunoSEQ multiplex PCR, the TCRdb table keeps only in-frame clones and is missing some. The sample lists roughly 97,000 clones, approximately 87% occurring once. The input for sequencing was CD4+ or CD8+ T cells sorted from blood, taken in a trial of the OX40 agonist ivuxolimab. The receptors here all came from an adult with an advanced solid tumor such as melanoma, head and neck, liver or kidney cancer. The CDR3 runs from the conserved cysteine through the conserved F or W. Fields, in order: J gene, clone size, D gene, V gene, CDR3 protein, CDR3 DNA. A D gene is named only where the DNA matches it firmly. Clone size appears in some rows only: once, few, many, or a class for an expanded clone.

TRBJ1-1 | NA | TRBD1 | TRBV27 | CASSYRGRNTEAFF | TGTGCCAGCAGTTACAGGGGGAGGAACACTGAAGCTTTCTTT
TRBJ2-5 | NA | TRBD2 | TRBV5-1 | CASSFGTSGSQETQYF | TGCGCCAGCAGCTTTGGGACTAGCGGGAGCCAAGAGACCCAGTACTTC
TRBJ1-2 | NA | NA | TRBV4-1 | CASSQDGAGRGYGYTF | TGCGCCAGCAGCCAAGATGGGGCAGGGAGAGGCTATGGCTACACCTTC
TRBJ2-2 | NA | NA | TRBV27 | CASSFRVTGELFF | TGTGCCAGCAGTTTTCGGGTCACCGGGGAGCTGTTTTTT
TRBJ2-7 | NA | NA | TRBV6-5 | CASRGGTGRTYEQYF | TGTGCCAGTAGAGGCGGGACCGGGAGAACCTACGAGCAGTACTTC
TRBJ2-7 | NA | NA | TRBV29-1 | CSVVKGNTYEQYF | TGCAGCGTTGTTAAGGGGAACACCTACGAGCAGTACTTC
TRBJ1-5 | NA | NA | TRBV6-1 | CASSVPGPLYSNQPQHF | TGTGCCAGCAGTGTACCGGGACCGCTCTATAGCAATCAGCCCCAGCATTTT
TRBJ1-5 | NA | NA | TRBV4-2 | CASSQDVNQPQHF | TGTGCCAGCAGCCAAGATGTCAATCAGCCCCAGCATTTT
TRBJ1-2 | NA | TRBD1 | TRBV7-2 | CASSQMTGFKGYTF | TGTGCCAGCAGCCAAATGACAGGGTTTAAAGGCTACACCTTC
TRBJ2-1 | NA | TRBD2 | TRBV5-1 | CASSFSQIGRGFNEQFF | TGCGCCAGCAGCTTCTCCCAAATCGGGAGGGGTTTCAATGAGCAGTTCTTC
TRBJ1-5 | NA | NA | TRBV27 | CASSSQYSNQPQHF | TGTGCCAGCAGTTCTCAATATAGCAATCAGCCCCAGCATTTT
TRBJ2-6 | NA | NA | TRBV19 | CASRSSGANVLTF | TGTGCCAGTAGAAGCTCTGGGGCCAACGTCCTGACTTTC
TRBJ1-5 | few | TRBD1 | TRBV19 | CASSALDRDQPQHF | TGTGCCAGTAGTGCCTTGGACAGGGATCAGCCCCAGCATTTT
TRBJ2-7 | NA | NA | TRBV4-2 | CASSQGGGGYEQYF | TGTGCCAGCAGCCAGGGGGGCGGCGGCTACGAGCAGTACTTC
TRBJ2-1 | NA | TRBD2 | TRBV19 | CASRLAVYSSYNEQFF | TGTGCCAGTCGACTAGCGGTTTATAGCTCCTACAATGAGCAGTTCTTC
TRBJ2-1 | NA | NA | TRBV13 | CASSLQGMIDNEQFF | TGTGCCAGCAGCTTACAGGGGATGATTGACAATGAGCAGTTCTTC
TRBJ2-1 | NA | NA | TRBV6-6 | CASSITFSNEQFF | TGTGCCAGCAGCATAACTTTCTCCAATGAGCAGTTCTTC
TRBJ1-5 | few | TRBD1 | TRBV28 | CASSLGRQGRHF | TGTGCCAGCAGTTTGGGAAGACAGGGCCGGCATTTT
TRBJ1-5 | NA | NA | TRBV5-8 | CASSLKTLTYSNQPQHF | TGTGCCAGCAGCCTCAAGACGTTAACCTATAGCAATCAGCCCCAGCATTTT
TRBJ1-5 | once | NA | TRBV30 | CAWSWQGDQPQHF | TGTGCCTGGAGTTGGCAGGGTGACCAGCCCCAGCATTTT
TRBJ2-7 | NA | TRBD1 | TRBV7-9 | CASSSRDRGYEQYF | TGTGCCAGCAGCTCGCGGGACAGGGGATACGAGCAGTACTTC
TRBJ2-1 | once | NA | TRBV7-6 | CASSPGGAVSYNEQFF | TGTGCCAGCAGCCCTGGGGGAGCGGTCTCCTACAATGAGCAGTTCTTC
TRBJ1-2 | NA | NA | TRBV6-5 | CASIPSVQGGYTF | TGTGCCAGCATCCCCTCGGTCCAGGGAGGCTACACCTTC
TRBJ1-1 | NA | NA | TRBV4-1 | CASSHPHDGNKDTEAFF | TGCGCCAGCAGCCATCCTCATGACGGAAATAAAGACACTGAAGCTTTCTTT
TRBJ2-1 | NA | NA | TRBV9 | CASSVVEYNEQFF | TGTGCCAGCAGCGTAGTGGAGTACAATGAGCAGTTCTTC
TRBJ2-3 | NA | TRBD1 | TRBV5-6 | CASSLTGVSPRTDTQYF | TGTGCCAGCAGCTTAACAGGGGTCTCCCCTAGGACAGATACGCAGTATTTT
TRBJ1-2 | NA | NA | TRBV6-6 | CASSYPGGSVYGYTF | TGTGCCAGCAGTTACCCGGGTGGGAGTGTCTATGGCTACACCTTC
TRBJ1-3 | NA | TRBD1 | TRBV6-5 | CASRSGQGGVTIYF | TGTGCCAGCAGATCCGGACAGGGAGGGGTAACCATATATTTT
TRBJ2-3 | NA | TRBD2 | TRBV6-6 | CASTDRGGSTDTQYF | TGTGCCAGCACCGACCGGGGGGGAAGCACAGATACGCAGTATTTT
TRBJ2-7 | NA | NA | TRBV5-1 | CASSLAGSSYEQYF | TGCGCCAGCAGCTTGGCAGGTAGCTCCTACGAGCAGTACTTC
TRBJ2-2 | once | TRBD1 | TRBV19 | CASSGGQGSNTGELFF | TGTGCCAGTAGTGGGGGACAGGGTTCGAACACCGGGGAGCTGTTTTTT
TRBJ1-1 | once | NA | TRBV14 | CASSQMGRGWNTEAFF | TGTGCCAGCAGCCAAATGGGGCGGGGTTGGAACACTGAAGCTTTCTTT
TRBJ1-2 | few | NA | TRBV7-3 | CASSLLGGGGYTF | TGTGCCAGCAGCTTACTGGGGGGAGGCGGCTACACCTTC
TRBJ2-7 | NA | TRBD1 | TRBV10-3 | CATLQGTVTYEQYF | TGTGCCACCTTACAGGGGACCGTAACCTACGAGCAGTACTTC
TRBJ2-7 | NA | NA | TRBV21-1 | CASSKVERSSYEQYF | TGTGCCAGCAGCAAAGTGGAGCGTTCCTCCTACGAGCAGTACTTC
TRBJ1-1 | NA | NA | TRBV15 | CATSRDRADQAFF | TGTGCCACCAGCAGAGATCGAGCGGACCAAGCTTTCTTT
TRBJ1-5 | NA | TRBD1 | TRBV18 | CASSPGDRGNQPQHF | TGTGCCAGCTCACCAGGGGACAGGGGCAATCAGCCCCAGCATTTT
TRBJ1-2 | NA | NA | TRBV13 | CASSLVGGAGRGYGYTF | TGTGCCAGCAGCTTAGTAGGAGGTGCGGGTCGGGGCTATGGCTACACCTTC
TRBJ1-2 | NA | NA | TRBV28 | CASIMGGSNGYTF | TGTGCCAGCATTATGGGGGGCTCTAATGGCTACACCTTC
TRBJ1-4 | NA | NA | TRBV5-8 | CASSSGQTATNEKLFF | TGTGCCAGCAGCTCTGGGCAGACTGCAACTAATGAAAAACTGTTTTTT
TRBJ2-1 | NA | TRBD2 | TRBV19 | CASSIEREGHNEQFF | TGTGCCAGTAGTATTGAGCGGGAGGGACACAATGAGCAGTTCTTC
TRBJ2-1 | NA | NA | TRBV13 | CASSLSAGNNEQFF | TGTGCCAGCAGCTTGTCGGCAGGCAACAATGAGCAGTTCTTC
TRBJ1-1 | few | TRBD1 | TRBV30 | CAWKGQGATEAFF | TGTGCCTGGAAGGGACAGGGGGCGACTGAAGCTTTCTTT
TRBJ2-4 | NA | TRBD1 | TRBV7-9 | CASGTNVESDRDF | TGTGCCAGCGGGACCAACGTAGAATCAGACAGGGACTTC
TRBJ2-1 | few | NA | TRBV7-2 | CASSPQENEQFF | TGTGCCAGCAGCCCGCAGGAGAATGAGCAGTTCTTC
TRBJ1-1 | NA | TRBD1 | TRBV9 | CASSVEYRGGEAFF | TGTGCCAGCAGCGTAGAGTACAGGGGTGGTGAAGCTTTCTTT
TRBJ2-3 | NA | NA | TRBV7-9 | CASSQPLSDGGADTQYF | TGTGCCAGCAGCCAACCCCTCTCGGACGGCGGCGCAGATACGCAGTATTTT
TRBJ1-2 | NA | NA | TRBV30 | CAWSLGINYGYTF | TGTGCCTGGAGTCTGGGGATTAACTATGGCTACACCTTC
TRBJ2-2 | NA | NA | TRBV10-3 | CAASSANTGELFF | TGTGCCGCCTCGAGTGCGAACACCGGGGAGCTGTTTTTT
TRBJ1-2 | NA | NA | TRBV14 | CASSPNRVVGGYTF | TGTGCCAGCAGCCCCAACAGGGTAGTGGGGGGCTACACCTTC
TRBJ2-1 | NA | NA | TRBV10-3 | CAISGVGSYNEQFF | TGTGCCATCAGCGGGGTGGGGTCCTACAATGAGCAGTTCTTC
TRBJ1-3 | NA | NA | TRBV5-1 | CASRLASGNTIYF | TGCGCCAGCAGGTTAGCATCTGGAAACACCATATATTTT
TRBJ2-5 | NA | NA | TRBV7-6 | CASSLRGSGRQETQYF | TGTGCCAGCAGCCTCCGAGGGTCCGGAAGACAAGAGACCCAGTACTTC